This TCR beta chain is from a study of blood T cell repertoires in COVID-19. Germline trimming cut 7 bases from V and 5 bases from J; bases unmatched to any gene: 5. The CDR3 has 15 amino acids. In germline, CDR1 is MNHEY, CDR2 SVGAGI. Assay: immunoSEQ multiplex PCR; the TCRdb copy retains only in-frame clones and omits some. Of tens of thousands of clones listed, over 75% are singletons. The Seattle site enrolled patients during active infection and followed them longitudinally. Specimen: peripheral blood. This chain uses TRBV6-5 with TRBJ2-1; 13 nucleotides agree with TRBD2. The origin of this receptor is a woman aged 60 to 75 with COVID-19, enrolled during active disease. The CDR3 DNA follows: TGTGCCAGCACCAGGGGGACTAGCGGGAACAATGAGCAGTTCTTC. Amino acid sequence: CASTRGTSGNNEQFF.